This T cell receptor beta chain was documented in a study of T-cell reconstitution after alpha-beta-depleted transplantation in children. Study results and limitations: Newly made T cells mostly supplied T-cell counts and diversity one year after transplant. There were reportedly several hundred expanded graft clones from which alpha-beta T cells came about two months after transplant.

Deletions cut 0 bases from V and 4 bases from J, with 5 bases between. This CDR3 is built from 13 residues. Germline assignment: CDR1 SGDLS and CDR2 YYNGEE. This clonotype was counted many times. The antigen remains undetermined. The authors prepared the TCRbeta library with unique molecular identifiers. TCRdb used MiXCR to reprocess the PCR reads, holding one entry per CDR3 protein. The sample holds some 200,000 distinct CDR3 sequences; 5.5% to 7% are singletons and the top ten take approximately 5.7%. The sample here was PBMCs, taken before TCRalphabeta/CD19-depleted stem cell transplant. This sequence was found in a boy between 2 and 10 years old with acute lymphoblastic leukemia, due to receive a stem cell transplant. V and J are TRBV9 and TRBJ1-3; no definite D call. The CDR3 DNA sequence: TGTGCCAGCAGCGTAGCTATAGGAAACACCATATATTTT. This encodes CASSVAIGNTIYF.